The 6 T cell receptor beta chains presented below share a single source sample, sequenced in a study of blood T cell repertoires in COVID-19. The table came from immunoSEQ multiplex PCR; TCRdb's copy has only in-frame clones and leaves some out. The profile shows 100,000 to 150,000 clones, 81% of them singletons. Sequencing was carried out using peripheral blood. The origin of the receptors is a man aged 25 to 40 with COVID-19, enrolled during active disease.

The chain employs TRBV9 and TRBJ2-7; TRBD1 agrees at 10 bases. The CDR3 length is 14 residues. The germline V gene encodes CDR1 SGDLS and CDR2 YYNGEE. Germline trimming cut 4 bases from V and 3 bases from J; bases unmatched to any gene: 4. The CDR3: CASSPGTGDYEQYF. DNA for the CDR3: TGTGCCAGCAGCCCCGGGACAGGGGACTACGAGCAGTACTTC.

The chain uses TRBV27 and TRBJ1-5, with TRBD1 identical over 9 bases. After removal of 6 bases from V and 5 bases from J, the junction contained 11 bases not matched to a gene. Germline V lookup: CDR1 MNHEY, CDR2 SMNVEV (reference sequence). The CDR3 has 16 residues. The CDR3 DNA is TGTGCCAGCAGCCAAACACGCGGGACAGGGTATCAGCCCCAGCATTTT. This codes for CASSQTRGTGYQPQHF.

The V and J genes are TRBV7-9 and TRBJ2-2; D uncertain. Trimming pared 2 bases from V and 6 bases from J, leaving 10 bases between. The CDR3 runs 14 residues. Per the germline V gene, CDR1 is SEHNR and CDR2 is FQNEAQ (reference sequence). The CDR3 coding sequence is TGTGCCAGCAGCTTACATCTTGGAGCCGGGGAGCTGTTTTTT. This codes for CASSLHLGAGELFF.

In nucleotides, the CDR3 is TGCGCCAGCAGCCAAGGGGGCAGGTATGGCTACACCTTC. Translated, it gives CASSQGGRYGYTF. The chain couples TRBV4-3 to TRBJ1-2, with a possible D match to TRBD1 (5 bases). CDR1 LGHNA and CDR2 YSLEER come from the germline V gene. The CDR3 loop spans 13 amino acids. V was trimmed by 1 base and J by 5 bases, leaving 8 bases between them.

The chain combines TRBV7-9 with TRBJ1-5, with 7 bases that match TRBD1. Trimming removed 5 bases from V and 5 bases from J; junction bases left unmatched: 6. The CDR3 runs to 14 residues. Germline CDR1 SEHNR, CDR2 FQNEAQ (reference sequence). For the CDR3, the DNA is TGTGCCAGCAGCATACAGGGGAAATATCAGCCCCAGCATTTT. Protein sequence: CASSIQGKYQPQHF.

CDR3 loop: CASSETGRGHTEAFF. In DNA, the CDR3 is TGTGCCAGCAGTGAGACTGGCAGGGGGCATACTGAAGCTTTCTTT. The J gene is TRBJ1-1, the V gene TRBV2; TRBD1 matches at 8 bases. Germline trimming cut 3 bases from V and 5 bases from J; bases unmatched to any gene: 8. The CDR3 has 15 amino acids. Germline V lookup: CDR1 SNHLY, CDR2 FYNNEI.